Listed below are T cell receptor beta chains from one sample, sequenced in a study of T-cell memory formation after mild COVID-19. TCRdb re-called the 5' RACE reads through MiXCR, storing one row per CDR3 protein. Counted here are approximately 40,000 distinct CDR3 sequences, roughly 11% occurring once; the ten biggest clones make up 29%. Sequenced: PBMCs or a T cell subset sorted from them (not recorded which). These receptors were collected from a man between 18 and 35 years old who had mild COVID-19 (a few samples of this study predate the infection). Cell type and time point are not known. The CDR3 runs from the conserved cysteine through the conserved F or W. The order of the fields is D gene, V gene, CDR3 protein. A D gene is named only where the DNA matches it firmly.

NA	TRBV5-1	CASSPGQTGTEAFF
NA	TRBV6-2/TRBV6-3	CASTWRYSNQPQHF
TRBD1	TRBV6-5	CASSYSRQGYGYTF
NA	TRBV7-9	CASSYDRSEQFF
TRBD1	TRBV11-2	CASSVGTVQETQYF
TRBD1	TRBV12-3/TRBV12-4	CASRGDSLSGYTF
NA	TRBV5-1	CASSLARNQETQYF
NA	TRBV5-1	CASSFRFQDEQYF
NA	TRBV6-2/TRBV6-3	CASSYSEGRSNEQFF
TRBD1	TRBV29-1	CSVEKDRAGDTQYF
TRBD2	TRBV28	CASGGGAGELFF
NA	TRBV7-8	CASSLVSGGSYGYTF
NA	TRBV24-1	CATSGDQADYGYTF
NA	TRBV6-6	CASSYGPDTQYF
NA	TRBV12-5	CASGTTGRVTNEQFF
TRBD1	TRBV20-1	CSAPRTGGNRDQPQHF